One T cell receptor beta chain is described in this entry. Its antigen is not known. The record originates from a study of graft-versus-host responses after intestinal transplantation. Study details: Grafts were multivisceral, liver-intestinal, or isolated intestinal. Anti-thymocyte globulin induction preceded two to four years of tacrolimus and steroid maintenance in all recipients. Points from the study as a whole: Investigators detected GvH clones in recipient marrow, with some emerging earlier in ileum or blood.

Trimming at V came to 5 bases and at J to 6 bases, leaving 10 bases not matched to a gene. Germline CDR1 is SQVTM and CDR2 is ANQGSEA. There are 14 residues in the CDR3. Clones were sequenced by immunoSEQ multiplex PCR, and TCRdb holds only the in-frame ones, with some missing. Among 40,000 or so clones listed, less than 90% were seen once. The chain uses TRBV29-1 and TRBJ2-7; 10 bases fit TRBD2. The TCR was taken from a human patient who received an intestinal transplant, so some T cells may come from the graft donor. Sequenced material: PBMCs, taken about 1,000 days after transplant. The chain's CDR3 is CSVRHSGRYSEQYF. In nucleotides, the CDR3 is TGCAGCGTTCGACATAGCGGGAGGTATTCCGAGCAGTACTTC.